The 20 T cell receptor beta chains below all came from one sample that was sequenced in a study of cytomegalovirus exposure and HLA in healthy donors. This table comes from immunoSEQ multiplex PCR, and its TCRdb copy is limited to in-frame clones, with some not included. This sample carries tens of thousands of clones, 80% to 90% of them seen once, and the ten largest clones take about 1.5%. Sequencing input: PBMCs. These TCRs come from a young woman in good health and CMV-seronegative.

The chain links TRBV12-5 to TRBJ2-3; TRBD2 matches 8 bases. The germline gives CDR1 LGHNT, CDR2 FRNRAP. The CDR3 runs to 18 residues. V lost 2 bases to trimming and J lost 4 bases; unmatched junction nucleotides: 14. The DNA for the CDR3 is TGTGCTAGTGGTTTGACGGTTCGGAGCGGGGGCCTCGCAGATACGCAGTATTTT. It is translated as CASGLTVRSGGLADTQYF. Full variable domain (rest looked up from reference TRBV12-5 and TRBJ2-3): DARVTQTPRHKVTEMGQEVTMRCQPILGHNTVFWYRQTMMQGLELLAYFRNRAPLDDSGMPKDRFSAEMPDATLATLKIQPSEPRDSAVYFCASGLTVRSGGLADTQYFGPGTRLTVL.

This clone was recorded a few times. The rearrangement links TRBV7-9 to TRBJ1-6; no reliable D call. Between the trimmed V and J ends, which lost 4 bases and 10 bases, there was a span of 17 bases. CDR1 and CDR2 (germline): SEHNR, FQNEAQ (reference sequence). The CDR3 is made up of 15 amino acids. The CDR3 coding sequence is TGTGCCAGCAGCTCAAGTCGGAACAGCCTCTCACCCCTCCACTTT. Translating it yields CASSSSRNSLSPLHF.

The chain links TRBV9 to TRBJ1-1; 8 bases align to TRBD1. Trimming removed 0 bases from V and 7 bases from J; junction bases left unmatched: 5. Looked up from germline, CDR1 is SGDLS and CDR2 is YYNGEE. The CDR3 is 14 amino acids. The chain's CDR3 is CASSVGQGKIEAFF. CDR3 nucleotide sequence: TGTGCCAGCAGCGTAGGACAGGGGAAAATTGAAGCTTTCTTT. Full variable domain (rest looked up from reference TRBV9 and TRBJ1-1): DSGVTQTPKHLITATGQRVTLRCSPRSGDLSVYWYQQSLDQGLQFLIQYYNGEERAKGNILERFSAQQFPDLHSELNLSSLELGDSALYFCASSVGQGKIEAFFGQGTRLTVV.

The genes are TRBV7-2 and TRBJ2-3; no firm D call. V was pared by 1 base and J by 2 bases, with 7 bases between. The germline gives CDR1 SGHTA, CDR2 FQGNSA. This CDR3 has 14 residues. The CDR3 protein is CASSLERNTDTQYF. As DNA, the CDR3 is TGTGCCAGCAGCTTAGAGAGAAACACAGATACGCAGTATTTT.

V gene TRBV30 combines with J gene TRBJ1-1; D is possibly TRBD1 (6 bases). The CDR3 has 14 amino acids. V lost 2 bases to trimming and J lost 7 bases, with 17 bases between them. Germline assignment: CDR1 GTSNPN and CDR2 SVGIG (reference sequence). CDR3 bases: TGTGCCTGGAGTCCACCTGGGGGCGGAGTTGAAGCTTTCTTT. Residues: CAWSPPGGGVEAFF.

The chain recombines TRBV5-1 with TRBJ2-2; TRBD1 agrees at 9 bases. The junction had 6 bases not matched to a gene; V was cut back by 5 bases and J by 4 bases. The CDR3 sequence is 15 residues long. Germline lookup yields CDR1 SGHRS and CDR2 YFSETQ. The CDR3 here is CASRNTGGGTGELFF. The DNA of the CDR3 is TGCGCCAGCAGAAATACAGGGGGCGGCACCGGGGAGCTGTTTTTT.

This chain uses TRBV27 with TRBJ2-7; D remains ambiguous. This CDR3 is 12 amino acids long. The V gene lost 4 bases and the J gene lost 2 bases, with 6 bases spanning the gap. Germline CDR1 reads MNHEY; CDR2 reads SMNVEV (reference sequence). The CDR3 bases are TGTGCCAGCAGTTCAGGTACCTACGAGCAGTACTTC. Its translation: CASSSGTYEQYF.

This chain links TRBV19 with TRBJ2-2; D not certain. Germline V CDR1 and CDR2: LNHDA, SQIVND (reference sequence). The CDR3 spans 13 residues. The V and J ends lost 7 bases and 4 bases respectively, with 10 bases between them. The CDR3: CASTTQSTGELFF. For the CDR3, the DNA is TGTGCCAGTACAACACAGTCCACCGGGGAGCTGTTTTTT.

This chain connects TRBV28 to TRBJ1-5, with a possible D match to TRBD1 (5 bases). The V and J ends lost 1 base and 7 bases respectively, with 11 bases between them. The germline V gene encodes CDR1 MDHEN and CDR2 SYDVKM. The length of the CDR3 is 14 residues. This CDR3 reads CASSLSVGRQPQHF. Here the CDR3 DNA reads TGTGCCAGCAGTTTATCCGTGGGGCGCCAGCCCCAGCATTTT.

This rearrangement joins TRBV5-6 to TRBJ1-3; maybe TRBD1 (6 bases). This CDR3 comprises 15 residues. Trimming took off 0 bases at V and 2 bases at J, with 9 bases between the two ends. Per germline, CDR1 SGHDT and CDR2 YYEEEE. The CDR3 spells CASSLGRGPGNTIYF. In DNA, the CDR3 is TGTGCCAGCAGCTTGGGCAGGGGTCCTGGAAACACCATATATTTT.

The chain combines TRBV12-5 with TRBJ1-2, with D possibly matching TRBD1 (6 bases). CDR3 length: 14 amino acids. Trimming pared 1 base from V and 4 bases from J, leaving 10 bases between. Germline V gene lookup returns CDR1 LGHNT and CDR2 FRNRAP. CDR3 sequence (DNA): TGTGCTAGTGGTTTGGACAGGGCCATCTATGGCTACACCTTC. Residues: CASGLDRAIYGYTF.

This sequence joins TRBV5-1 and TRBJ2-3; the match to TRBD2 covers 10 bases. Looked up from germline, CDR1 is SGHRS and CDR2 is YFSETQ. This CDR3 contains 14 residues. Trimming at V came to 1 base and at J to 6 bases, leaving 2 bases not matched to a gene. DNA for the CDR3: TGCGCCAGCAGCTTGACTAGCGGGGTGGATACGCAGTATTTT. It yields the protein CASSLTSGVDTQYF.

This chain connects TRBV6-1 to TRBJ1-6; TRBD1 matches at 8 bases. The CDR3 covers 17 residues. V lost 2 bases to trimming and J lost 0 bases; unmatched junction nucleotides: 3. CDR1 and CDR2 from the germline V gene are MNHNS and SASEGT. CDR3 sequence (DNA): TGTGCCAGCAGTGAACGGGACAGGAGCTCCTATAATTCACCCCTCCACTTT. This translates into CASSERDRSSYNSPLHF.

The rearrangement joins TRBV5-1 to TRBJ2-7, with D possibly TRBD1 on 5 matching bases. Germline loops: CDR1 SGHRS, CDR2 YFSETQ. V was clipped by 4 bases and J by 4 bases, with 12 bases between them. This CDR3 is 13 amino acids long. CDR3 loop: CASSGVGRYEQYF. For the CDR3, the DNA is TGCGCCAGCAGCGGGGTGGGGCGGTACGAGCAGTACTTC. The entire variable domain, with the rest obtained from reference TRBV5-1 and TRBJ2-7, is as follows: KAGVTQTPRYLIKTRGQQVTLSCSPISGHRSVSWYQQTPGQGLQFLFEYFSETQRNKGNFPGRFSGRQFSNSRSEMNVSTLELGDSALYLCASSGVGRYEQYFGPGTRLTVT.

V and J are TRBV5-5 and TRBJ2-1, with 10 bases lining up with TRBD2. The germline gives CDR1 SGHKS, CDR2 YYEKEE (reference sequence). V trimming: 2 bases; J trimming: 9 bases; junction bases outside the gene matches: 11. The CDR3 sequence is 16 residues long. For the CDR3, the DNA is TGTGCCAGCAGCTTTCAGGGTAGCGGGAGGTTTGGTGAGCAGTTCTTC. Residues: CASSFQGSGRFGEQFF.

The CDR3 sequence: CASSSLGSGGTDTQYF. Written as DNA, the CDR3 is TGTGCCAGCAGCTCCCTCGGTAGCGGGGGCACAGATACGCAGTATTTT. This chain joins TRBV7-3 and TRBJ2-3; TRBD2 aligns across 8 bases. The CDR3 consists of 16 residues. J gave up 1 base and V 4 bases, and 7 bases lay outside the gene matches. Per the germline V gene, CDR1 is SGHTA and CDR2 is FQGTGA.

The chain has TRBV4-3 and TRBJ2-1; no definite D call. The CDR3 contains 15 residues. V dropped 4 bases and J dropped 3 bases, with 13 bases sitting between them. Germline CDR1 LGHNA, CDR2 YSLEER. The CDR3 is CASSPTHNSYNEQFF. The DNA of the CDR3 is TGCGCCAGCAGCCCCACCCATAACAGCTACAATGAGCAGTTCTTC.

This rearrangement joins TRBV4-2 to TRBJ1-1; D ambiguous. Trimming cost V 4 bases and J 1 base, with 16 bases left between them. This CDR3 contains 16 residues. Germline V gene lookup returns CDR1 LGHNA and CDR2 YNFKEQ. CDR3 DNA: TGTGCCAGCAGCCGAACCCGCGGAGGGTGGAACACTGAAGCTTTCTTT. It yields the protein CASSRTRGGWNTEAFF.

The gene calls are TRBV7-3 and TRBJ1-5; D may be TRBD1 (5 bases). CDR3 length equals 16 residues. V lost 6 bases, J lost 4 bases, and 19 bases lay in between. CDR1 and CDR2 from the germline V gene are SGHTA and FQGTGA. Here the CDR3 DNA reads TGTGCCAGCAGTCCCGTAGTTCTCGGGGGGAATCAGCCCCAGCATTTT. This gives the protein CASSPVVLGGNQPQHF.

This chain joins TRBV7-2 and TRBJ2-7; tentative D call: TRBD1 (5 bases). Germline V gene data show CDR1 as SGHTA and CDR2 as FQGNSA. V was trimmed by 1 base and J by 3 bases, leaving 10 bases between them. The length of the CDR3 is 14 residues. This CDR3 is CASSLDRQSYEQYF. For the CDR3, the DNA is TGTGCCAGCAGCTTAGACCGACAGAGCTACGAGCAGTACTTC.